This T cell receptor (beta chain) came from a study of blood T cell repertoires in COVID-19 (dated by TCRdb to 2020 to 2021). General notes on the study: Collaborator samples came from the United States, Italy and Spain and covered acute and convalescent phases of COVID-19. The samples were drawn from two sources: the first 160 participants of the ongoing ImmuneRACE study, and some 1,300 subjects contributed by 6 global collaborators. Deeply sampled blood TCRbeta repertoires from subjects exposed to, actively infected with, or recovered from COVID-19 were included in the dataset. The material from the prospective study consisted of cDNA or gDNA derived from T cells, B-cell-depleted T cells, or PBMCs. Where available, HLA class I and class II types were obtained from metadata supplied by the sample provider rather than from assay-based typing. The repertoires were released in a freely available public database meant as a resource for research on the immune response to SARS-CoV-2. Nearly every sample came with metadata listing a de-identified subject ID, COVID-19 status, age in years and sex.

Details on this clone: Its antigen is currently not known. Within one base of it there is no much larger clone, and no base qualities were kept.

The study at large found these results: How much clinical and demographic metadata was included differed by source and by participant, and the metadata was provided uncurated.

TCRbeta CDR3 regions were amplified from genomic DNA using the immunoSEQ Assay, a bias-controlled multiplex PCR. As for the authors' bioinformatics: Within the assay, amplification of reference gene primers was used to estimate how many nucleated cells each sample contained. Sequence reads were collapsed and filtered to measure the absolute abundance of every unique TCRbeta CDR3 rearrangement. Productive Simpson clonality was computed per sample as the square root of Simpson's diversity index over productive rearrangements. The table was pulled from immuneACCESS by TCRdb, which kept in-frame rearrangements only. Such tables lose some clones; where checked, under half of the loss comes from unresolved V genes, and the rest has no known cause. The DNA was the basis for D and trimming; V, J and clone size are from that table. Across this sample there are about 88,000 clones, with about 70% seen only once. Roughly 24% of the sample belongs to the ten largest clones.

The CDR3 holds 17 amino acids from the cysteine to the phenylalanine. The sequence is cut down to CDR3 DNA, 51 bases in frame from base 1. As encoded in the germline V gene, CDR1 is SGHRS while CDR2 is YFSETQ. Trimmed from V: 7 bases; trimmed from J: 4 bases; junction bases lacking a gene match: 12. The collaborating institutions used their own protocols to collect whole blood in K2EDTA tubes. Collaborator samples were shipped for TCRbeta analysis as frozen whole blood, isolated PBMCs, or DNA extracted from either sample type. The sequence joins TRBV5-1 to TRBJ2-3, with TRBD2 identical over 13 junction bases. Sample: peripheral blood. This receptor was identified in a woman in her fifties or sixties in a cohort sampled during active or convalescent COVID-19. The sequenced DNA: TGCGCCAGCCGAACTAGCGGGGGGGCCCAACGGCCAGATACGCAGTATTTT. This gives the protein CASRTSGGAQRPDTQYF.